This passage covers 8 T cell receptor beta chains from one sample sequenced in a study of human T cells and chemical hapten exposure. One entry per CDR3 protein results from TCRdb running MiXCR on the RACE reads. The sample has under 300,000 distinct CDR3 sequences; 7.5% to 9% are singletons. Specified time point: pre-sensitization, week 0. The sample's treatment: therapeutic diphenylcyclopropenone sensitization with weekly scalp DPC. The sample was whole blood, taken in connection with sensitization to the hapten diphenylcyclopropenone (DPC). These receptors originate from a man between 18 and 35 years old with alopecia areata. Some clones in this sample may be carry-over from other donors' samples.

The chain carries TRBV20-1 and TRBJ2-7; tentatively, D is TRBD1 (5 bases). CDR1 is DFQATT, CDR2 SNEGSKA, per germline (reference sequence). This CDR3 region has 15 residues. Trimming took 0 bases from V and 2 from J, leaving 14 bases between them. As DNA, the CDR3 is TGCAGTGCTAGAGACTTCAGGGATGGGACCTACGAGCAGTACTTC. This sequence encodes CSARDFRDGTYEQYF.

This chain connects TRBV20-1 to TRBJ2-1, with 11 nucleotides matching TRBD2. V dropped 1 base and J dropped 4; count of bases not matched to a gene: 15. Per germline, CDR1 DFQATT and CDR2 SNEGSKA (reference sequence). The CDR3 is 19 amino acids. The CDR3 nucleotides are TGCAGTGCTAGAGGAGAGGGTAGCGGGGGGGCAGCGGATTACAATGAGCAGTTCTTC. Protein: CSARGEGSGGAADYNEQFF.

This clonotype came up a few times. V gene TRBV6-2 or TRBV6-3 combines with J gene TRBJ1-1; unclear D gene. Germline V gives CDR1 MNHEY, CDR2 SVGEGT. The V end lost 7 bases, the J end lost 0 bases, and 9 bases lay between the germline ends. The CDR3 has 13 amino acids. CDR3: CASTDFVNTEAFF. CDR3 in DNA: TGTGCCAGCACTGACTTTGTGAACACTGAAGCTTTCTTT.

J is TRBJ2-7 and V is TRBV3-1, with no clear D. Trimming left V 0 bases short and J 9 bases short, with 6 bases between. This CDR3 has 11 amino acids. The germline V gene has CDR1 LGHDT and CDR2 YNNKEL (reference sequence). The chain's CDR3 is CASSQDHRQYF. Written as DNA, the CDR3 is TGTGCCAGCAGCCAAGATCACAGGCAGTACTTC.

This chain connects TRBV10-3 to TRBJ2-3; D might be TRBD1 or TRBD2, each matching 5 bases. Germline CDR1 is ENHRY and CDR2 is SYGVKD. V was shortened by 4 bases and J by 2 bases, with 16 bases between the two germline ends. CDR3 size: 16 residues. CDR3: CAISGRTGLSTDTQYF. The CDR3 nucleotides are TGTGCCATCAGTGGAAGAACAGGACTCTCCACAGATACGCAGTATTTT.

This clonotype was recorded at least ten times. The V gene is TRBV7-2, the J gene TRBJ1-3; 8 bases agree with TRBD1. Germline CDR1 reads SGHTA; CDR2 reads FQGNSA. The ends lost 4 bases at V and 4 bases at J; junction bases unmatched: 3. This CDR3 has 14 amino acids. The CDR3 DNA reads TGTGCCAGCAGCTGGACAGGGCCCGGAAACACCATATATTTT. Its protein is CASSWTGPGNTIYF.

This clonotype occurred a few times. The chain is built from TRBV28 and TRBJ2-4; D is possibly TRBD1 (6 bases). In germline, CDR1 is MDHEN, CDR2 SYDVKM. The CDR3 covers 15 residues. Trimming shortened V by 5 bases and J by 0 bases, and 11 bases separated the two germline ends. CDR3 in DNA: TGTGCCAGCAGTGACAGGAGACTAGCCAAAAACATTCAGTACTTC. Its translation is CASSDRRLAKNIQYF.

This clonotype was counted many times. The rearrangement uses TRBV28 and TRBJ2-7, with TRBD1 matching over 7 bases. The V segment lost 5 bases and the J segment 2 bases; nucleotides outside the gene matches: 6. Germline V CDR1 and CDR2: MDHEN, SYDVKM. The CDR3 covers 14 residues. The CDR3 loop reads CASSPWDSPYEQYF. CDR3 coding DNA: TGTGCCAGCAGTCCCTGGGACAGCCCCTACGAGCAGTACTTC.